This T cell receptor (beta chain) is from a study of CD8 T cells in Susac syndrome (dated by TCRdb to about 2019). The study in broad terms: Whether CD8+ T cell activation and differentiation in Susac syndrome was antigen driven was tested using repertoire sequencing. The study compared CD8+ T cell repertoire clonality among 12 healthy donors, about 14 Susac syndrome patients and roughly 15 multiple sclerosis patients.

RNA was extracted using the RNeasy kit, and roughly 0.5 to 1 ug of the RNA was reverse transcribed with random hexamers. The immunoSEQ multiplex PCR assay, covering 54 Vbeta and 13 Jbeta segments, was used to amplify TCR beta CDR3 regions. Bias from PCR amplification was corrected by using a synthetic template baseline for primer optimization and for computational correction. For the original study's pipeline: Only productive sequences were kept, with reads annotated to V, D and J genes according to IMGT and analyzed in immunoSEQ Analyzer. To calculate clonality, Shannon entropy was normalized by log2 of the number of productive unique sequences and then subtracted from one. Public and private clones were assessed among the 100 most prevalent clones of each patient and control. Clones were defined as Susac-specific if absent from the healthy and MS cohorts, from 1052 published viral clones and from other ImmuneACCESS disease sequences. TCRdb reanalyzed the raw reads on its own, using fastp at Q25 for trimming and MiXCR for clone calling, and kept in-frame beta chains. Entries are consolidated by CDR3 protein sequence, retaining the most common genes and DNA. TCRdb, not the authors, supplied the V and J calls. The sample has over 350,000 distinct CDR3 sequences on record, approximately 85% of them singletons. The biggest ten clones account for 0.09% to 0.15% of the sample.

To note about this clonotype: Its antigen is not yet known. No much larger clone is present one base from it, and per-base qualities are unavailable.

High-throughput TCR beta sequencing profiled peripheral blood CD8+ and CD4+ T cells from healthy donors, Susac syndrome patients and multiple sclerosis patients. The multiple sclerosis controls were treatment-naive patients whose relapsing-remitting disease, either stable or active, fulfilled the revised McDonald criteria. CD8+ TEMRA cells were enriched by FACS, while bulk CD8+ and CD4+ T cells were purified by magnetic negative isolation. Blood was drawn into EDTA tubes, processed within 24 hours, and PBMCs were isolated by density gradient centrifugation. PBMCs intended for TCR sequencing were cryopreserved in liquid nitrogen and thawed later in a water bath at 37 degrees C. The sorted or isolated CD4+, CD8+ and CD8+ TEMRA cells had a purity of 90% or higher. The research as a whole found: The study acknowledged that relatively few individuals were included in the TCR sequencing and HLA analysis.

This clonotype was obtained from a human donor with multiple sclerosis. The sample taken for sequencing was CD8+ T cells from PBMCs.

The encoded CDR3 is CASSFSGGNYEQYF. DNA sequence: TGCGCCAGCAGCTTCTCGGGGGGAAACTACGAGCAGTACTTC. The V and J segments used are TRBV5-1 and TRBJ2-7, and TRBD2 aligns with 7 junction nucleotides. The CDR3 spans 14 residues, from the cysteine through the phenylalanine. Only the CDR3 portion is preserved as DNA: 42 bases, with reading frame beginning at the first base. Trimming takes 2 bases off V and 3 bases off J; junction bases not matched to a gene: 5. CDR1 and CDR2 (SGHRS, YFSETQ) derive from the germline V gene. Supplemented by the reference TRBV5-1 and TRBJ2-7 proteins around the CDR3, the complete variable domain is KAGVTQTPRYLIKTRGQQVTLSCSPISGHRSVSWYQQTPGQGLQFLFEYFSETQRNKGNFPGRFSGRQFSNSRSEMNVSTLELGDSALYLCASSFSGGNYEQYFGPGTRLTVT.